These 31 T cell receptor beta chains were sequenced from one sample in a study of shared clonotypes between healthy human individuals. The repertoire was sequenced with immunoSEQ multiplex PCR; TCRdb's copy has only in-frame clones and lacks some. Of 2 million to 2.5 million clones listed, over 85% are singletons. The sequenced sample consisted of naive CD4+ T cells from PBMCs. Regarding subset: CD45RA+ positively selected. These receptors all come from a man younger than 35 in good health. Some clones in this sample may be carry-over from other donors' samples.

Worth noting for this clone: The same CDR3 also results from other DNA sequences found in this sample. The rearrangement uses TRBV18 and TRBJ2-7, with D possibly being TRBD2 (5 bases). The CDR3 consists of 14 residues. V was shortened by 0 bases and J by 2 bases, with 8 bases between the two germline ends. From germline, CDR1 is KGHSH and CDR2 LQKENI. As DNA, the CDR3 is TGTGCCAGCTCACCACCGGGAGTTACCTACGAGCAGTACTTC. Amino acid sequence: CASSPPGVTYEQYF.

V usage is TRBV19 and J usage is TRBJ2-2; D may match TRBD1 or TRBD2 (6 bases each). The ends were cut back, 8 bases at V and 1 base at J, with 14 bases in the middle. Germline V gene data show CDR1 as LNHDA and CDR2 as SQIVND (reference sequence). The CDR3 runs 15 residues. CDR3 nucleotides: TGTGCCAGTCATACAGGGCGGGAGAACACCGGGGAGCTGTTTTTT. As protein: CASHTGRENTGELFF.

V and J are TRBV28 and TRBJ2-1; possible D gene TRBD2, 6 bases. The CDR3 sequence is 17 residues long. The V gene's germline CDR1 is MDHEN and CDR2 SYDVKM. Deletions cut 0 bases from V and 7 bases from J, with 19 bases between. The CDR3 nucleotides are TGTGCCAGCAGTTTATGGGGAGCGGGCCCCCGGGAGAATGAGCAGTTCTTC. Translating gives CASSLWGAGPRENEQFF. The whole variable domain, filled in from reference TRBV28 and TRBJ2-1, reads DVKVTQSSRYLVKRTGEKVFLECVQDMDHENMFWYRQDPGLGLRLIYFSYDVKMKEKGDIPEGYSVSREKKERFSLILESASTNQTSMYLCASSLWGAGPRENEQFFGPGTRLTVL.

The chain employs TRBV10-3 and TRBJ2-1, with TRBD2 matching 8 bases. Germline CDR1 is ENHRY and CDR2 is SYGVKD. Losses at the gene ends were 2 bases for V and 2 bases for J; bases not matched to a gene: 17. CDR3 length: 20 amino acids. The CDR3 is CAISESWRGSRREAYNEQFF. CDR3 coding DNA: TGTGCCATCAGTGAGAGTTGGCGGGGGTCGCGGCGGGAGGCCTACAATGAGCAGTTCTTC.

V usage is TRBV6-1 and J usage is TRBJ2-7; D is unclear. The CDR3 runs to 10 residues. Germline values: CDR1 MNHNS, CDR2 SASEGT. V dropped 5 bases and J dropped 7 bases, with 6 bases sitting between them. CDR3 sequence reads: CASSSVEQYF. In DNA, the CDR3 is TGTGCCAGCAGTTCGGTGGAGCAGTACTTC.

The gene calls are TRBV5-1 and TRBJ1-5; 7 bases are a match to TRBD1. The CDR3 length is 16 residues. Germline V gene sequence: CDR1 SGHRS, CDR2 YFSETQ. Trimming removed 1 base from V and 5 bases from J; junction bases left unmatched: 9. In nucleotides, the CDR3 is TGCGCCAGCAGCTTGAACGGTGCAGGGGGTTATCAGCCCCAGCATTTT. It encodes CASSLNGAGGYQPQHF.

This chain connects TRBV15 to TRBJ2-4; D may be TRBD2 (5 bases). From germline, CDR1 is LNHNV and CDR2 YYDKDF (reference sequence). This CDR3 spans 16 amino acids. V was trimmed by 3 bases and J by 0 bases, leaving 12 bases between them. CDR3 sequence reads: CATSSGDRLAKNIQYF. The CDR3 region has the DNA TGTGCCACCAGCAGCGGGGATAGATTAGCCAAAAACATTCAGTACTTC.

This clone is a singleton in its sample. The genes are TRBV5-1 and TRBJ1-4; no reliable D call. Germline values: CDR1 SGHRS, CDR2 YFSETQ. Trimming left V 0 bases short and J 0 bases short, with 12 bases between. The CDR3 runs 17 residues. DNA of the CDR3: TGCGCCAGCAGCTTGGAATATGGGAGGGCAACTAATGAAAAACTGTTTTTT. This encodes CASSLEYGRATNEKLFF.

CDR3 in DNA: TGCAGCGTTGCCGGCGGGCAGGGGAACACAGATACGCAGTATTTT. It codes for CSVAGGQGNTDTQYF. The chain is built from TRBV29-1 and TRBJ2-3; the D gene is possibly TRBD1 (6 bases). Germline V CDR1 and CDR2: SQVTM, ANQGSEA. The CDR3 extends over 15 amino acids. Trimming removed 4 bases at V and 2 bases at J, with 16 bases between.

The V gene is TRBV28, the J gene TRBJ1-4; 7 nucleotides match TRBD1. V lost 5 bases and J lost 7; bases outside the gene matches: 13. This CDR3 comprises 16 residues. The V gene's germline CDR1 is MDHEN and CDR2 SYDVKM. The CDR3: CASSAVGQAETEKLFF. CDR3 in DNA: TGTGCCAGCAGTGCCGTAGGACAGGCGGAGACTGAAAAACTGTTTTTT.

The V call is TRBV28, the J call TRBJ2-7; possible D gene TRBD1, 5 bases. This CDR3 has 16 amino acids. The V and J ends lost 1 base and 0 bases respectively, with 13 bases between them. Per the germline V gene, CDR1 is MDHEN and CDR2 is SYDVKM. CDR3 in DNA: TGTGCCAGCAGTTTATATAGGGGCTATAGCTCCTACGAGCAGTACTTC. Residues: CASSLYRGYSSYEQYF.

The chain links TRBV11-2 to TRBJ2-7, with D maybe TRBD1 (5 bases). This CDR3 has 12 amino acids. Between the trimmed V and J ends, which lost 2 bases and 5 bases, there was a span of 7 bases. Germline CDR1 SGHAT, CDR2 FQNNGV. The CDR3 here is CASSLQGNEQYF. DNA for the CDR3: TGTGCCAGCAGCTTACAGGGTAACGAGCAGTACTTC.

This chain connects TRBV7-9 to TRBJ2-5; D is perhaps TRBD1 or TRBD2 (5 bases each). Trimming stripped 5 bases from V and 5 bases from J, with 24 bases between. CDR1 is SEHNR and CDR2 is FQNEAQ in the germline V gene (reference sequence). This CDR3 has 17 amino acids. The CDR3 bases are TGTGCCAGCAGCCAACTCCCGGGACCGATGGTGTGGGAGACCCAGTACTTC. Translated, it gives CASSQLPGPMVWETQYF.

The chain links TRBV11-3 to TRBJ2-5; D is uncertain. This CDR3 contains 15 residues. The V gene's germline CDR1 is SGHNT and CDR2 YENEEA. The V end was cut by 5 bases, the J end by 1 base, with 14 bases between. CDR3 DNA: TGTGCCAGCAGCCCTGGGGTAGGCCCCCAAGAGACCCAGTACTTC. As protein: CASSPGVGPQETQYF.

The V and J genes are TRBV29-1 and TRBJ2-2; D gene ambiguous. The CDR3 consists of 14 residues. With 3 bases removed from V and 2 bases from J, the gap between germline ends came to 10 bases. The germline gives CDR1 SQVTM, CDR2 ANQGSEA. The DNA of the CDR3 is TGCAGCGTTGAGGTTAACATAAACACCGGGGAGCTGTTTTTT. This translates into CSVEVNINTGELFF.

The V gene is TRBV25-1, the J gene TRBJ1-3; 10 positions agree with TRBD1. Trimming took 7 bases from V and 1 from J; bases not matched to a gene: 4. This CDR3 spans 15 amino acids. Germline values: CDR1 MGHDK, CDR2 SYGVNS. CDR3 in DNA: TGTGCCAGCACGAGGACAGGGGGGTCTGGAAACACCATATATTTT. Encoded protein: CASTRTGGSGNTIYF.

The chain has TRBV28 and TRBJ2-4; unclear D gene. V gave up 2 bases and J gave up 0 bases, with 8 bases separating them. The CDR3 spans 15 residues. Germline assignment: CDR1 MDHEN and CDR2 SYDVKM. The CDR3 loop reads CASSLASLAKNIQYF. The CDR3 region has the DNA TGTGCCAGCAGTTTAGCCTCCTTAGCCAAAAACATTCAGTACTTC.

The CDR3 bases are TGTGCCATCAGTGAGTCGGACCCTACCTTAGGCTCCGGGGCCAACGTCCTGACTTTC. Protein sequence: CAISESDPTLGSGANVLTF. The chain uses TRBV10-3 and TRBJ2-6; D gene ambiguous. There are 19 residues in the CDR3. V shed 0 bases and J shed 4 bases, with 19 bases lying between them. The V gene's germline CDR1 is ENHRY and CDR2 SYGVKD.

The chain uses TRBV5-1 and TRBJ2-7, with a tentative D call TRBD1 (6 bases). The V and J ends lost 1 base and 8 bases respectively, with 19 bases between them. The CDR3 length is 15 residues. Looked up from germline, CDR1 is SGHRS and CDR2 is YFSETQ. This CDR3 is CASSLSRQDVIQQYF. The CDR3 DNA follows: TGCGCCAGCAGCTTGAGTAGACAGGACGTTATCCAGCAGTACTTC.

Worth noting for this clone: Within the sample, other DNA sequences also encode this same CDR3. The chain is built from TRBV10-3 and TRBJ2-7; D remains ambiguous. The CDR3 extends over 14 amino acids. V shed 3 bases and J shed 0 bases, with 9 bases lying between them. In germline, CDR1 is ENHRY, CDR2 SYGVKD. The CDR3 sequence is CAISELLSSYEQYF. DNA for the CDR3: TGTGCCATCAGTGAACTCTTGTCCTCCTACGAGCAGTACTTC.

This clone appeared a single time. In the same sample, other DNA sequences code for this CDR3. V is TRBV5-1 and J is TRBJ2-5, with D tentatively TRBD1 (5 bases). From germline, CDR1 is SGHRS and CDR2 YFSETQ. V was clipped by 0 bases and J by 1 base, with 10 bases between them. There are 15 residues in the CDR3. The CDR3 loop reads CASSLAGTGQETQYF. The CDR3 nucleotides are TGCGCCAGCAGCTTGGCCGGAACAGGCCAAGAGACCCAGTACTTC.

DNA for the CDR3: TGCAGCGCCTCTCGTAGCACCCGCTACAATGAGCAGTTCTTC. It specifies CSASRSTRYNEQFF. V usage is TRBV29-1 and J usage is TRBJ2-1, with D unclear. Trimming took off 7 bases at V and 3 bases at J, with 16 bases between the two ends. This CDR3 has 14 residues. The V gene's germline CDR1 is SQVTM and CDR2 ANQGSEA.

Remarks on this clone: Other nucleotide sequences in the sample specify the same CDR3. The chain recombines TRBV5-1 with TRBJ2-1, with D possibly TRBD2 on 6 matching bases. The V gene's germline CDR1 is SGHRS and CDR2 YFSETQ. CDR3 length: 16 amino acids. V gave up 0 bases and J gave up 2 bases, with 12 bases separating them. This CDR3 reads CASSLGGGTTYNEQFF. CDR3 sequence (DNA): TGCGCCAGCAGCTTGGGGGGCGGGACGACCTACAATGAGCAGTTCTTC.

The chain combines TRBV28 with TRBJ1-4; 7 bases fit TRBD1. Germline assignment: CDR1 MDHEN and CDR2 SYDVKM. The CDR3 is 14 residues long. V was clipped by 2 bases and J by 6 bases; unmatched bases: 3. The CDR3: CASSLRQGYEKLFF. The CDR3 coding sequence is TGTGCCAGCAGTTTAAGACAGGGATATGAAAAACTGTTTTTT.

The V gene is TRBV7-2, the J gene TRBJ1-5; 11 bases match TRBD1. Germline assignment: CDR1 SGHTA and CDR2 FQGNSA. Unmatched junction bases numbered 4, after V lost 3 bases and J lost 6 bases. The CDR3 spans 15 residues. CDR3 DNA sequence: TGTGCCAGCAGCTTCAGAGGACAGGGGGCTCAGCCCCAGCATTTT. Translated, it gives CASSFRGQGAQPQHF. Full variable domain (remainder filled in from reference TRBV7-2 and TRBJ1-5): GAGVSQSPSNKVTEKGKDVELRCDPISGHTALYWYRQSLGQGLEFLIYFQGNSAPDKSGLPSDRFSAERTGGSVSTLTIQRTQQEDSAVYLCASSFRGQGAQPQHFGDGTRLSIL.

The chain carries TRBV19 and TRBJ1-2; the match to TRBD1 covers 9 bases. Germline V gene sequence: CDR1 LNHDA, CDR2 SQIVND (reference sequence). Germline trimming cut 6 bases from V and 5 bases from J; bases unmatched to any gene: 19. CDR3 length equals 18 residues. CDR3 region: CASSPLETGGPARYGYTF. CDR3 in DNA: TGTGCCAGTAGCCCCCTTGAAACAGGGGGCCCAGCCAGATATGGCTACACCTTC.

This clone has a single count. V gene TRBV11-2 combines with J gene TRBJ2-7; D tentatively reads TRBD1 or TRBD2 (5 bases each). This CDR3 is 14 amino acids long. Trimming shortened V by 5 bases and J by 5 bases, and 16 bases separated the two germline ends. The germline CDR1 and CDR2 sequences are SGHAT and FQNNGV. The chain's CDR3 is CASSRPGPGNEQYF. For the CDR3, the DNA is TGTGCCAGCAGCAGACCGGGACCCGGAAACGAGCAGTACTTC.

The gene calls are TRBV6-6 and TRBJ2-1; no reliable D call. This CDR3 is 11 amino acids long. V was pared by 2 bases and J by 5 bases, with 1 base between. Germline CDR1 reads MNHNY; CDR2 reads SVGAGI (reference sequence). CDR3 amino acids: CASSYDNEQFF. The CDR3 DNA reads TGTGCCAGCAGTTACGACAATGAGCAGTTCTTC.

The CDR3, as DNA: TGTGCCAGCAGCGTAGCACAGTTTTACAATGAGCAGTTCTTC. The encoded protein is CASSVAQFYNEQFF. The chain combines TRBV9 with TRBJ2-1; D call uncertain. The CDR3 length is 14 residues. Looked up from germline, CDR1 is SGDLS and CDR2 is YYNGEE. With 0 bases removed from V and 4 bases from J, the gap between germline ends came to 8 bases.

This clone has just a few counts. The sample has other DNA sequences that encode this CDR3 too. J is TRBJ2-5 and V is TRBV4-3; D remains unclear. V lost 0 bases and J lost 5, with 7 bases in between. The CDR3 contains 13 residues. The germline V gene has CDR1 LGHNA and CDR2 YSLEER. The CDR3 nucleotides read TGCGCCAGCAGCCAAGATGTGGGGGAGACCCAGTACTTC. This translates into CASSQDVGETQYF.

The V gene is TRBV5-1, the J gene TRBJ2-7; TRBD2 matches at 11 bases. CDR1 is SGHRS and CDR2 is YFSETQ in the germline V gene. There are 15 residues in the CDR3. Unmatched junction bases numbered 5, after V lost 2 bases and J lost 4 bases. Here the CDR3 DNA reads TGCGCCAGCAGCTTAACTAGCGGGAGTCTGTACGAGCAGTACTTC. Its translation is CASSLTSGSLYEQYF. Full variable domain (outside the CDR3, taken from reference TRBV5-1 and TRBJ2-7): KAGVTQTPRYLIKTRGQQVTLSCSPISGHRSVSWYQQTPGQGLQFLFEYFSETQRNKGNFPGRFSGRQFSNSRSEMNVSTLELGDSALYLCASSLTSGSLYEQYFGPGTRLTVT.